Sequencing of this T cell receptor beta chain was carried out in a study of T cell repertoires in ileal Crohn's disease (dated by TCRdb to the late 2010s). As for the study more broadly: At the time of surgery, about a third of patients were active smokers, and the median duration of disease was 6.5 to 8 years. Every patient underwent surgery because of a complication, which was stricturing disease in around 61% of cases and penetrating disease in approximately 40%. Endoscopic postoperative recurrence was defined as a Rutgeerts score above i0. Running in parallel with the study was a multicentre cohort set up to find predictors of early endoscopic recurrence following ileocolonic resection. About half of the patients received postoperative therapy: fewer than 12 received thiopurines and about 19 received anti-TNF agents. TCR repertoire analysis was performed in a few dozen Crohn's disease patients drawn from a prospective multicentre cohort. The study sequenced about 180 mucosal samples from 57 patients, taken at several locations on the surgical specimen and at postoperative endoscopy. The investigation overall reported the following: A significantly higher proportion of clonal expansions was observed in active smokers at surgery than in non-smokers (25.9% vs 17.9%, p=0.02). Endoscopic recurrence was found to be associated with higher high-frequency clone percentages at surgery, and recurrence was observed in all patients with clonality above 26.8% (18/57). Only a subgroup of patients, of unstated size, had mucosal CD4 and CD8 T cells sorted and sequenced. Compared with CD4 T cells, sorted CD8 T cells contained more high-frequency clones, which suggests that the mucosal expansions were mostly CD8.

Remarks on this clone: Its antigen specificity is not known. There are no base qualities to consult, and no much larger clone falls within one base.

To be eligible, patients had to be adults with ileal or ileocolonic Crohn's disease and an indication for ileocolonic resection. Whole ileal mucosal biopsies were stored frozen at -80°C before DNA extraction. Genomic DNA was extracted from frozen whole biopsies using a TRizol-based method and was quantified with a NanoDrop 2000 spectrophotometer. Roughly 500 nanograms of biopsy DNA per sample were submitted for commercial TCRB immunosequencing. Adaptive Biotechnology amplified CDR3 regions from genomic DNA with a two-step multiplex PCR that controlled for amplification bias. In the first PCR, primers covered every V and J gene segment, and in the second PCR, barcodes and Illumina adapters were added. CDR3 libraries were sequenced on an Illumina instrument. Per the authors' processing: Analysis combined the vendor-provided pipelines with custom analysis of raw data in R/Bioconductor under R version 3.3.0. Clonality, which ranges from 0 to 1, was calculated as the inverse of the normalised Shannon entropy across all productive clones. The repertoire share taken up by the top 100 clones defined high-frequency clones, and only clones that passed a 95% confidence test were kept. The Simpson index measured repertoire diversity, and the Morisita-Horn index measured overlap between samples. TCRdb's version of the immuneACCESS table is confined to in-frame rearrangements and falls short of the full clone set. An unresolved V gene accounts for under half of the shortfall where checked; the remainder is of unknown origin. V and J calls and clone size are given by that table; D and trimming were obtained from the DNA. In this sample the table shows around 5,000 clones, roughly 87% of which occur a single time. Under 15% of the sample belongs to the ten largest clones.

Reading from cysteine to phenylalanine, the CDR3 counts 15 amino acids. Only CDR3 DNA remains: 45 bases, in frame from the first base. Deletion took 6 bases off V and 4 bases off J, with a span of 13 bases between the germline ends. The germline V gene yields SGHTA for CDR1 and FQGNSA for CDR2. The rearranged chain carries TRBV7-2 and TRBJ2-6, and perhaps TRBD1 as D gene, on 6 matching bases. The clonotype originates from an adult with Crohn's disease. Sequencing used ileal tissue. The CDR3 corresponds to CASRPPTGGANVLTF. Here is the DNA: TGTGCCAGCAGACCGCCGACAGGAGGGGCCAACGTCCTGACTTTC. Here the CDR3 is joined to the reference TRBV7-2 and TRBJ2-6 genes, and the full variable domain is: GAGVSQSPSNKVTEKGKDVELRCDPISGHTALYWYRQSLGQGLEFLIYFQGNSAPDKSGLPSDRFSAERTGGSVSTLTIQRTQQEDSAVYLCASRPPTGGANVLTFGAGSRLTVL.